This TCR beta chain was observed in a study of blood T cell dynamics during melanoma immunotherapy. Study-level information: First-line therapy was either pembrolizumab or nivolumab with ipilimumab for metastatic melanoma.

Time point given: pre-treatment baseline. The CDR3 contains 15 residues. J was trimmed by 3 bases and V by 2 bases; bases with no gene match: 3. Germline CDR1 SGHTA, CDR2 FQGTGA. Notes on this clone: The antigen is not known.

Profiling relied on immunoSEQ multiplex PCR, and the TCRdb table lists in-frame clones only, not all of them. This sample carries about 8,500 clones, more than 75% of them seen once, and the ten largest clones take under 1.5%. Study observations and caveats: Whether repertoire-driving clones were melanoma-specific could not be determined.

The TCR was taken from a human donor with melanoma. Specimen: blood, collected from a patient treated with checkpoint blockade. The chain recombines TRBV7-3 with TRBJ2-3; TRBD2 agrees at 9 bases. Written as DNA, the CDR3 is TGTGCCAGCAGCTTATCCAGCGGGAGGACAGATACGCAGTATTTT. It is translated as CASSLSSGRTDTQYF.